A single sample is the source of the 16 T cell receptor beta chains below, sequenced in a study of CD8+ T cells in alopecia areata. After isolation, RNA underwent reverse transcription to generate cDNA as the sequencing template. Generated by immunoSEQ multiplex PCR, the TCRdb table keeps only in-frame clones and is missing some. The sample has 110,000 to 150,000 clones, roughly 62% seen once. The sample consisted of CD4+ T cells sorted from blood, taken at week 0. All receptors derive from a human donor with alopecia areata.

This clone appeared a few times. The J gene is TRBJ2-3, the V gene TRBV7-9; D perhaps matches TRBD2 (6 bases). This CDR3 comprises 12 residues. CDR1 is SEHNR and CDR2 is FQNEAQ in the germline V gene (reference sequence). V lost 4 bases and J lost 4, with 6 bases in between. The CDR3 nucleotides read TGTGCCAGCAGCTGGGGGGCAGATACGCAGTATTTT. Residues: CASSWGADTQYF.

The CDR3 region has the DNA TGCAGCGCGACAGGGCGATTGAGCTATGGCTACACCTTC. Translating it yields CSATGRLSYGYTF. V usage is TRBV29-1 and J usage is TRBJ1-2, with TRBD1 identical over 7 bases. CDR3 size: 13 residues. CDR1 and CDR2 (germline): SQVTM, ANQGSEA. Germline trimming cut 7 bases from V and 4 bases from J; bases unmatched to any gene: 9.

This clone turned up a few times. The genes are TRBV13 and TRBJ2-3, with D possibly matching TRBD1 (6 bases). Germline V gene lookup returns CDR1 PRHDT and CDR2 FYEKMQ (reference sequence). Trimming pared 4 bases from V and 2 bases from J, leaving 13 bases between. The CDR3 spans 15 residues. The CDR3 region has the DNA TGTGCCAGCAGCTCGTACAGGGCCCACACAGATACGCAGTATTTT. It is translated as CASSSYRAHTDTQYF. The variable domain in full, with the rest retrieved from reference TRBV13 and TRBJ2-3, is AAGVIQSPRHLIKEKRETATLKCYPIPRHDTVYWYQQGPGQDPQFLISFYEKMQSDKGSIPDRFSAQQFSDYHSELNMSSLELGDSALYFCASSSYRAHTDTQYFGPGTRLTVL.

This chain links TRBV2 with TRBJ2-3; unclear D gene. In germline, CDR1 is SNHLY, CDR2 FYNNEI. The CDR3 is 13 amino acids. Trimming stripped 10 bases from V and 6 bases from J, with 17 bases between. The CDR3 DNA sequence: TGTGCCATTAAGACTTCCTCGGCGGATACGCAGTATTTT. This encodes CAIKTSSADTQYF.

This clone was seen only a few times. The junction departs from germline at one end; a sequencing error may be responsible. V usage is TRBV7-9 and J usage is TRBJ2-4; TRBD1 aligns across 8 bases. This CDR3 is built from 14 residues. From germline, CDR1 is SEHNR and CDR2 FQNEAQ (reference sequence). This CDR3 reads CASSSQVGTGPSHF. CDR3 bases: TGTGCCAGCAGCTCACAAGTCGGGACAGGCCCTAGTCACTTC. Full variable domain (missing parts from reference TRBV7-9 and TRBJ2-4): DTGVSQNPRHKITKRGQNVTFRCDPISEHNRLYWYRQTLGQGPEFLTYFQNEAQLEKSRLLSDRFSAERPKGSFSTLEIQRTEQGDSAMYLCASSSQVGTGPSHFGAGTRLSVL.

The chain uses TRBV7-9 and TRBJ1-4; D gene unclear. The CDR3 is 11 amino acids. Germline CDR1 SEHNR, CDR2 FQNEAQ (reference sequence). This CDR3 reads CAGSWQGKLFF. CDR3 in DNA: TGTGCGGGCTCCTGGCAAGGAAAACTGTTTTTT.

V is TRBV7-8 and J is TRBJ2-1; TRBD2 matches at 12 bases. The CDR3 is 18 amino acids. Unmatched junction bases numbered 8, after V lost 4 bases and J lost 1 base. The germline CDR1 and CDR2 sequences are SGHVS and FQNEAQ. CDR3 amino acids: CASSSRLAGVFSYNEQFF. CDR3 nucleotide sequence: TGTGCCAGCAGCTCCAGACTAGCGGGGGTGTTTTCCTACAATGAGCAGTTCTTC. Full variable domain (rest looked up from reference TRBV7-8 and TRBJ2-1): GAGVSQSPRYKVAKRGQDVALRCDPISGHVSLFWYQQALGQGPEFLTYFQNEAQLDKSGLPSDRFFAERPEGSVSTLKIQRTQQEDSAVYLCASSSRLAGVFSYNEQFFGPGTRLTVL.

J is TRBJ2-5 and V is TRBV5-4; unclear D gene. CDR3 length: 13 amino acids. The V end lost 0 bases, the J end lost 4 bases, and 7 bases lay between the germline ends. Germline V gene lookup returns CDR1 SGHNT and CDR2 YYREEE (reference sequence). The CDR3 DNA reads as TGTGCCAGCAGCTTGGCCACTGGAGAGACCCAGTACTTC. This sequence encodes CASSLATGETQYF.

J is TRBJ1-1 and V is TRBV25-1; D ambiguous. Trimming left V 3 bases short and J 3 bases short, with 5 bases between. Germline V gives CDR1 MGHDK, CDR2 SYGVNS. CDR3 length: 12 residues. The CDR3 sequence: CASSEMDTEAFF. CDR3 nucleotides: TGTGCCAGCAGTGAGATGGACACTGAAGCTTTCTTT.

The chain is built from TRBV5-1 and TRBJ2-1; TRBD1 is a possible D gene (5 bases). V dropped 10 bases and J dropped 0 bases, with 14 bases sitting between them. This CDR3 has 14 residues. CDR1 and CDR2 from the germline V gene are SGHRS and YFSETQ. The CDR3, as DNA: TGCGCCTCCTACCCCACAGGCTCCTACAATGAGCAGTTCTTC. Protein sequence: CASYPTGSYNEQFF. The entire variable domain, with the rest obtained from reference TRBV5-1 and TRBJ2-1, is as follows: KAGVTQTPRYLIKTRGQQVTLSCSPISGHRSVSWYQQTPGQGLQFLFEYFSETQRNKGNFPGRFSGRQFSNSRSEMNVSTLELGDSALYLCASYPTGSYNEQFFGPGTRLTVL.

V is TRBV7-2 and J is TRBJ2-1; TRBD2 aligns across 8 bases. From germline, CDR1 is SGHTA and CDR2 FQGNSA. J was trimmed by 1 base and V by 5 bases; bases with no gene match: 10. The CDR3 is made up of 17 amino acids. CDR3 residues: CASSPRGGGFSYNEQFF. Written as DNA, the CDR3 is TGTGCCAGCAGCCCGAGGGGCGGGGGGTTTTCCTACAATGAGCAGTTCTTC.

This clone was counted a few times. This chain uses TRBV5-4 with TRBJ2-7; D is undetermined. Germline V CDR1 and CDR2: SGHNT, YYREEE (reference sequence). This CDR3 is 14 amino acids long. Between the trimmed V and J ends, which lost 3 bases and 1 base, there was a span of 11 bases. CDR3 loop: CASSSDGGSYEQYF. The CDR3 nucleotides read TGTGCCAGCAGCTCGGATGGCGGTTCCTACGAGCAGTACTTC.

The V call is TRBV15, the J call TRBJ2-5; TRBD2 matches at 7 bases. In germline, CDR1 is LNHNV, CDR2 YYDKDF (reference sequence). V trimming: 11 bases; J trimming: 2 bases; junction bases outside the gene matches: 5. The CDR3 runs to 12 residues. The CDR3 spells CAAGRDQETQYF. The CDR3 nucleotides are TGTGCCGCGGGGAGGGATCAAGAGACCCAGTACTTC. The whole variable domain, filled in from reference TRBV15 and TRBJ2-5, reads DAMVIQNPRYQVTQFGKPVTLSCSQTLNHNVMYWYQQKSSQAPKLLFHYYDKDFNNEADTPDNFQSRRPNTSFCFLDIRSPGLGDTAMYLCAAGRDQETQYFGPGTRLLVL.

J is TRBJ2-7 and V is TRBV11-3; 14 nucleotides line up with TRBD2. CDR1 and CDR2 from the germline V gene are SGHNT and YENEEA. CDR3 length: 17 amino acids. J was trimmed by 1 base and V by 6 bases; bases with no gene match: 8. Here the CDR3 reads CASRGAGTSGGSYEQYF. CDR3 nucleotide sequence: TGTGCCAGCAGAGGAGCCGGGACTAGCGGGGGATCCTACGAGCAGTACTTC.

This chain connects TRBV30 to TRBJ2-7, with no clear D. Germline-derived CDR1 and CDR2 are GTSNPN and SVGIG (reference sequence). The CDR3 runs 11 residues. Between the trimmed V and J ends, which lost 0 bases and 4 bases, there was a span of 4 bases. The CDR3 reads CAWSVQYEQYF. The CDR3 nucleotides are TGTGCCTGGAGTGTACAATACGAGCAGTACTTC.

The CDR3 DNA reads as TGTGCCAGCAGCGTTGGGAGGGTCGAGACCCAGTACTTC. Its protein is CASSVGRVETQYF. The chain couples TRBV9 to TRBJ2-5; 7 bases align to TRBD2. Germline trimming cut 2 bases from V and 5 bases from J; bases unmatched to any gene: 3. CDR1 is SGDLS, CDR2 YYNGEE, per germline. The CDR3 consists of 13 residues.